Below are 18 T cell receptor beta chains sequenced from a single sample in a study of blood T cell repertoires in COVID-19. Profiled with immunoSEQ multiplex PCR; TCRdb holds only in-frame clones, not every one. The table records about 220,000 clones, 80% to 90% of them present only once. Sequencing was done on a sample of peripheral blood. The receptors stem from a woman in her 70s with acute or convalescent COVID-19.

This chain connects TRBV4-3 to TRBJ1-1, with TRBD1 matching 12 bases. The germline V gene encodes CDR1 LGHNA and CDR2 YSLEER. J gave up 1 base and V 3 bases, and 9 bases lay outside the gene matches. The CDR3 contains 18 residues. The DNA for the CDR3 is TGCGCCAGCAGCCACGAACCGGGACAGGGGGCGAGGAACACTGAAGCTTTCTTT. Residues: CASSHEPGQGARNTEAFF.

This chain connects TRBV27 to TRBJ1-1; TRBD1 matches 8 bases. Germline loops: CDR1 MNHEY, CDR2 SMNVEV (reference sequence). The CDR3 extends over 15 amino acids. J lost 9 bases, V lost 2 bases, and 11 bases had no gene match. Here the CDR3 reads CASSLIPAGGRQAFF. Written as DNA, the CDR3 is TGTGCCAGCAGTTTAATTCCGGCAGGGGGCCGTCAAGCTTTCTTT.

The DNA for the CDR3 is TGTGCCAGCAGCTTAAGAGCGGACAGCCCCTTAGCTAACTATGGCTACACCTTC. Protein: CASSLRADSPLANYGYTF. This chain joins TRBV7-2 and TRBJ1-2; D might be TRBD1 (6 bases). CDR1 SGHTA and CDR2 FQGNSA come from the germline V gene. V was clipped by 2 bases and J by 0 bases, with 19 bases between them. The length of the CDR3 is 18 residues.

The sample holds a few counts of this clone. The chain is built from TRBV27 and TRBJ2-7, with D possibly TRBD2 on 6 matching bases. Trimming removed 3 bases from V and 2 bases from J, with 11 bases in between. The CDR3 runs to 14 residues. Germline V gene sequence: CDR1 MNHEY, CDR2 SMNVEV (reference sequence). CDR3 in amino acids: CASSLMGGTYEQYF. DNA of the CDR3: TGTGCCAGCAGTTTGATGGGAGGTACCTACGAGCAGTACTTC.

The chain combines TRBV3-1 (or the pseudogene TRBV3-2) with TRBJ1-4; no clear D. V was shortened by 0 bases and J by 7 bases, with 9 bases between the two germline ends. The CDR3 spans 14 residues. Germline CDR1 LGHDT, CDR2 YNNKEL (reference sequence). The CDR3 coding sequence is TGTGCCAGCAGCCAAGAACATAGAGGTGAAAAACTGTTTTTT. Translated, it gives CASSQEHRGEKLFF.

The rearrangement links TRBV19 to TRBJ1-2; 7 positions agree with TRBD1. V shed 5 bases and J 5 bases; nucleotides not matched to a gene: 11. This CDR3 has 15 amino acids. Germline V gives CDR1 LNHDA, CDR2 SQIVND (reference sequence). Here the CDR3 DNA reads TGTGCCAGTAGTCCGCCGGGGACAGCAACGTATGGCTACACCTTC. This codes for CASSPPGTATYGYTF.

The chain uses TRBV3-1 (or the pseudogene TRBV3-2) and TRBJ2-2; 9 bases are a match to TRBD2. The CDR3 is 18 amino acids. Germline CDR1 is LGHDT and CDR2 is YNNKEL (reference sequence). Trimming took 2 bases from V and 6 from J; bases not matched to a gene: 13. The CDR3 DNA sequence: TGTGCCAGCAGCCAAAAATCCGGGACTAGCAATTCCCCCGGGGAGCTGTTTTTT. It encodes CASSQKSGTSNSPGELFF.

The genes are TRBV11-2 and TRBJ2-1, with 7 bases matching TRBD1. This CDR3 contains 17 residues. CDR1 SGHAT and CDR2 FQNNGV come from the germline V gene. V lost 0 bases, J lost 2 bases, and 7 bases stayed unmatched. Here the CDR3 reads CASSLEGRGLPYNEQFF. CDR3 in DNA: TGTGCCAGCAGCTTAGAGGGCAGGGGGTTACCCTACAATGAGCAGTTCTTC. Complete variable domain (other parts from reference TRBV11-2 and TRBJ2-1): EAGVAQSPRYKIIEKRQSVAFWCNPISGHATLYWYQQILGQGPKLLIQFQNNGVVDDSQLPKDRFSAERLKGVDSTLKIQPAKLEDSAVYLCASSLEGRGLPYNEQFFGPGTRLTVL.

V and J are TRBV11-2 and TRBJ2-3; 10 bases agree with TRBD2. Germline CDR1 and CDR2: SGHAT and FQNNGV. V gave up 6 bases and J gave up 0 bases; unmatched junction bases: 6. This CDR3 has 16 residues. As DNA, the CDR3 is TGTGCCAGCAGAAGTCTAGCGGGGGTTAGCACAGATACGCAGTATTTT. This gives the protein CASRSLAGVSTDTQYF.

This rearrangement joins TRBV4-1 to TRBJ2-3; 10 bases are shared with TRBD2. V trimming: 8 bases; J trimming: 0 bases; junction bases outside the gene matches: 2. The CDR3 consists of 14 residues. CDR1 is MGHRA and CDR2 is YSYEKL in the germline V gene. Written as DNA, the CDR3 is TGCGCCAGCGGACTAGCGGAGAGCACAGATACGCAGTATTTT. It is translated as CASGLAESTDTQYF.

This chain joins TRBV6-6 and TRBJ1-2; D is ambiguous. Trimming stripped 6 bases from V and 7 bases from J, with 9 bases between. The CDR3 loop spans 11 amino acids. CDR1 MNHNY and CDR2 SVGAGI come from the germline V gene (reference sequence). The DNA for the CDR3 is TGTGCCAGCAGCCCAGAGGGTGGCTACACCTTC. It yields the protein CASSPEGGYTF.

The V gene is TRBV11-2, the J gene TRBJ2-6; D is ambiguous. CDR1 SGHAT and CDR2 FQNNGV come from the germline V gene. The CDR3 spans 16 residues. V was cut by 5 bases and J by 0 bases, with 11 bases left in between. CDR3 amino acids: CASSAVIISGANVLTF. The CDR3 nucleotides read TGTGCCAGCAGCGCAGTCATTATCTCTGGGGCCAACGTCCTGACTTTC.

This clone was picked up a small number of times. The J gene is TRBJ1-5, the V gene TRBV10-2, with TRBD1 matching 9 bases. This CDR3 is 15 amino acids long. Germline V lookup: CDR1 WSHSY, CDR2 SAAADI. The V and J ends lost 6 bases and 3 bases, in that order; junction bases with no gene match: 6. The CDR3 sequence is CASRWTGDNNQPQHF. For the CDR3, the DNA is TGCGCCAGCAGGTGGACAGGGGACAACAATCAGCCCCAGCATTTT.

This chain joins TRBV18 and TRBJ1-1, with D maybe TRBD1 (6 bases). This CDR3 spans 13 amino acids. V was clipped by 7 bases and J by 1 base, with 10 bases between them. In germline, CDR1 is KGHSH, CDR2 LQKENI. CDR3 coding DNA: TGTGCCAGCTTGGGGGCTGGGAACACTGAAGCTTTCTTT. Amino acids: CASLGAGNTEAFF.

The chain couples TRBV28 to TRBJ1-1, with D hard to call. Germline V gene lookup returns CDR1 MDHEN and CDR2 SYDVKM. This CDR3 has 14 amino acids. V lost 2 bases to trimming and J lost 0 bases, with 7 bases between them. CDR3 in amino acids: CASSLVRMNTEAFF. CDR3 DNA: TGTGCCAGCAGTTTAGTCAGAATGAACACTGAAGCTTTCTTT.

The genes are TRBV19 and TRBJ1-4, with D possibly being TRBD1 (5 bases). Germline lookup yields CDR1 LNHDA and CDR2 SQIVND (reference sequence). There are 19 residues in the CDR3. V lost 7 bases and J lost 8, with 32 bases in between. The CDR3 region is CASTISTVKGFRRKEKLFF. For the CDR3, the DNA is TGTGCCAGTACCATATCCACAGTGAAGGGGTTTCGGCGGAAGGAAAAACTGTTTTTT.

The V call is TRBV5-4, the J call TRBJ1-4, with D possibly TRBD1 on 6 matching bases. V was cut by 4 bases and J by 3 bases, with 16 bases left in between. Looked up from germline, CDR1 is SGHNT and CDR2 is YYREEE (reference sequence). CDR3 length: 16 amino acids. The CDR3 DNA reads TGTGCCAGCAGCGGCGGACAGCCGAGGGCTAATGAAAAACTGTTTTTT. Protein product: CASSGGQPRANEKLFF.

This clone was picked up many times. The chain uses TRBV3-1 (or the pseudogene TRBV3-2) and TRBJ1-2, with TRBD1 matching 8 bases. After removal of 0 bases from V and 7 bases from J, the junction contained 10 bases not matched to a gene. In germline, CDR1 is LGHDT, CDR2 YNNKEL (reference sequence). This CDR3 region has 16 residues. CDR3 amino acids: CASSQDEGQGSAGYTF. In nucleotides, the CDR3 is TGTGCCAGCAGCCAAGATGAAGGACAGGGAAGTGCTGGCTACACCTTC.